Listed below are T cell receptor beta chains from one sample, sequenced in a study of CD8 T cells in Susac syndrome. Using its own MiXCR run on the immunoSEQ multiplex PCR reads, TCRdb lists one record per CDR3 protein. Among 150,000 to 200,000 distinct CDR3 sequences listed, 91% were seen once. The source material was CD4+ T cells from PBMCs. These receptor sequences come from a human donor with Susac syndrome. Both conserved end residues are part of each CDR3. The order of the fields is V gene, D gene, J gene, clone size, CDR3 DNA, CDR3 protein. D genes are given only for firm matches. Size is omitted from some rows. Given values are once, few, many or a class for expanded clones.

TRBV3-1	NA	TRBJ2-1	NA	TGTGCCAGCAGCCCGACGGGCTATGAGCAGTTCTTC	CASSPTGYEQFF
TRBV9	NA	TRBJ2-1	NA	TGTGCCAGCAGCGTAGTAGGAGCGGTGGGGTACAATGAGCAGTTCTTC	CASSVVGAVGYNEQFF
TRBV12-3/TRBV12-4	NA	TRBJ1-1	NA	TGTGCCAGCAGTTCAGACAGATTTAAAGCTGAAGCTTTCTTT	CASSSDRFKAEAFF
TRBV11-2	TRBD1	TRBJ2-4	NA	TGTGCCTCAGGGGGAGATGTCAAAAACATTCAGTACTTC	CASGGDVKNIQYF
TRBV6-2/TRBV6-3	TRBD1	TRBJ1-6	NA	TGTGCCAGCAGTTACTCAGGACAGGGGAGTAATTCACCCCTCCACTTT	CASSYSGQGSNSPLHF
TRBV6-5	TRBD2	TRBJ2-7	once	TGTGCCAGCAGTTACTCCACCGGGACTAGCGACACCTACGAGCAGTACTTC	CASSYSTGTSDTYEQYF
TRBV7-3	TRBD2	TRBJ2-1	NA	TGTGCCAGCAGCTTTACAGGGACTAGCCTCAATGAGCAGTTCTTC	CASSFTGTSLNEQFF
TRBV30	NA	TRBJ1-6	NA	TGTGCCTGGAGTGCCGACAGCCGCAATTCACCCCTCCACTTT	CAWSADSRNSPLHF
TRBV5-6	TRBD2	TRBJ2-1	once	TGTGCCAGCAGCTCGCTCCGGGGGGGCCTTAGATCCAATGAGCAGTTCTTC	CASSSLRGGLRSNEQFF
TRBV11-2	NA	TRBJ2-1	once	TGTGCCAGCAGTACTTTCACTTCCTTGAACTACAATGAGCAGTTCTTC	CASSTFTSLNYNEQFF
TRBV9	NA	TRBJ2-2	NA	TGTGCCAGCAGCGTTGGCGGGGCGAACACCGGGGAGCTGTTTTTT	CASSVGGANTGELFF
TRBV6-1	NA	TRBJ1-2	once	TGTGCCAGCAGTCGTGGGGACTACTATGGCTACACCTTC	CASSRGDYYGYTF
TRBV5-1	NA	TRBJ1-4	NA	TGCGCCAGCAGCTTGGACGACGTCCTGAGGGAAAAACTGTTTTTT	CASSLDDVLREKLFF
TRBV4-2	NA	TRBJ1-4	NA	TGTGCCAGCAGGGCAGACCAGGCAGATGAAAAACTGTTTTTT	CASRADQADEKLFF
TRBV3-1	NA	TRBJ2-3	NA	TGTGCCAGCAGCCAAGATCAAGTTGATACGCAGTATTTT	CASSQDQVDTQYF
TRBV4-2	TRBD2	TRBJ2-1	NA	TGTGCCAGCAGCCACTCCACTAGCGGGCTCGGTCGGGATGAGCAGTTCTTC	CASSHSTSGLGRDEQFF
TRBV29-1	TRBD1	TRBJ2-5	NA	TGCAGCGTTGGGACAGGGACGTACCAAGAGACCCAGTACTTC	CSVGTGTYQETQYF
TRBV20-1	NA	TRBJ1-3	NA	TGCAGTGCTAGCGACAGAGTAAACACCATATATTTT	CSASDRVNTIYF
TRBV5-6	NA	TRBJ1-1	NA	TGTGCCAGCACCTCCCGCATCGGGGGGACTGAAGCTTTCTTT	CASTSRIGGTEAFF
TRBV6-5	NA	TRBJ1-2	NA	TGTGCCAGCAGACGGGGGACGGCTGCTAACTATGGCTACACCTTC	CASRRGTAANYGYTF
TRBV3-1	TRBD2	TRBJ2-1	NA	TGTGCCAGCAGCCAGACGCTGGGACTAGCGGGAGGGCCGAGCTCCTACAATGAGCAGTTCTTC	CASSQTLGLAGGPSSYNEQFF
TRBV7-9	NA	TRBJ2-1	NA	TGTGCCAGCGGGTTAGCCTCCTACAATGAGCAGTTCTTC	CASGLASYNEQFF
TRBV6-5	NA	TRBJ2-2	NA	TGTGCCAGCAGTTACTCGAGGACTCCGAACACCGGGGAGCTGTTTTTT	CASSYSRTPNTGELFF
TRBV10-2	NA	TRBJ2-1	NA	TGCGCCAGCAGTGGGACTCGCAAGAGGTCCTACAATGAGCAGTTCTTC	CASSGTRKRSYNEQFF
TRBV11-2	TRBD2	TRBJ2-7	NA	TGTGCCAGCAGCTTGTATGGTGGCGGGAGTTTTGAGCAGTACTTC	CASSLYGGGSFEQYF
TRBV30	TRBD1	TRBJ2-3	NA	TGTGCCTGGAGCTACTCCGGGACAGGATCAGATACGCAGTATTTT	CAWSYSGTGSDTQYF
TRBV5-1	NA	TRBJ2-7	NA	TGCGCCAGCAGCTTCGGACAAGTTATTCGGGGAACCTACGAGCAGTACTTC	CASSFGQVIRGTYEQYF
TRBV7-8	NA	TRBJ2-1	NA	TGTGCCAGCAGCTTGACCCAAAACAATGAGCAGTTCTTC	CASSLTQNNEQFF
TRBV4-1	TRBD1	TRBJ1-1	NA	TGCGCCAGCAGCCAAAGACCACAGGGGAGAAACACTGAAGCTTTCTTT	CASSQRPQGRNTEAFF
TRBV4-2	TRBD2	TRBJ2-1	NA	TGTGCCAGCAGCCAAGGGGTGGCTAGCGGGGATGAGCAGTTCTTC	CASSQGVASGDEQFF
TRBV12-3/TRBV12-4	TRBD1	TRBJ2-7	NA	TGTGCCAGCAGCCGGGACAGGTCCTATGAGCAGTACTTC	CASSRDRSYEQYF
TRBV18	TRBD2	TRBJ2-7	NA	TGTGCCAGCTCACCAGGGACTAGCGGGCTGGACGAGCAGTACTTC	CASSPGTSGLDEQYF